These 18 T cell receptor beta chains originate from one sample sequenced in a study of PD-L1 blockade in urothelial cancer. TCRdb's table, derived via immunoSEQ multiplex PCR, lists solely in-frame clones and lacks some. The table includes under 60,000 clones, about 88% detected once. Noted time point: pretreatment peripheral blood. Here the sequenced sample was PBMCs, taken around atezolizumab (anti-PD-L1) treatment. Source of these receptors: a man aged 70 or older with urothelial cancer.

V is TRBV7-2 and J is TRBJ2-3; TRBD2 might be the D (5 bases). V lost 3 bases and J lost 6, with 16 bases in between. CDR1 SGHTA and CDR2 FQGNSA come from the germline V gene. This CDR3 has 15 amino acids. The CDR3 coding sequence is TGTGCCAGCAGCTTGGAGCGGAGTAGAGGTGATACGCAGTATTTT. Translation: CASSLERSRGDTQYF.

The V gene is TRBV6-1, the J gene TRBJ1-5; maybe TRBD1 (6 bases). V was cut by 8 bases and J by 6 bases, with 17 bases left in between. The germline V gene encodes CDR1 MNHNS and CDR2 SASEGT. CDR3 length: 14 amino acids. The CDR3 nucleotides read TGTGCCAGCTCGACCAGGGGATTTGGTCAGCCCCAGCATTTT. It translates to CASSTRGFGQPQHF.

This clone has just a few counts. The V and J genes are TRBV6-1 and TRBJ1-5; TRBD1 agrees at 9 bases. The CDR3 consists of 15 residues. V gave up 6 bases and J gave up 6 bases; unmatched junction bases: 9. The germline CDR1 and CDR2 sequences are MNHNS and SASEGT. CDR3 bases: TGTGCCAGCAGGGGTACAGGGGGCAGCGGTCAGCCCCAGCATTTT. This codes for CASRGTGGSGQPQHF.

The V gene is TRBV5-5, the J gene TRBJ1-3; no firm D call. CDR1 is SGHKS, CDR2 YYEKEE, per germline (reference sequence). V lost 0 bases, J lost 2 bases, and 9 bases lay in between. CDR3 size: 15 residues. CDR3 amino acids: CASSLVAETGNTIYF. Written as DNA, the CDR3 is TGTGCCAGCAGCTTGGTCGCGGAAACTGGAAACACCATATATTTT.

This clone was seen more than once but under ten times. The rearrangement joins TRBV5-1 to TRBJ2-2, with D possibly TRBD1 on 6 matching bases. The CDR3 has 15 amino acids. V lost 4 bases and J lost 1, with 11 bases in between. Germline CDR1 is SGHRS and CDR2 is YFSETQ. CDR3 sequence: CASSQSGQNTGELFF. In DNA form, the CDR3 reads TGCGCCAGCAGCCAATCGGGACAGAACACCGGGGAGCTGTTTTTT. Looking up the rest from reference TRBV5-1 and TRBJ2-2 gives the full variable domain: KAGVTQTPRYLIKTRGQQVTLSCSPISGHRSVSWYQQTPGQGLQFLFEYFSETQRNKGNFPGRFSGRQFSNSRSEMNVSTLELGDSALYLCASSQSGQNTGELFFGEGSRLTVL.

The V gene is TRBV6-6, the J gene TRBJ1-1, with D perhaps matching TRBD1 (6 bases). The V end was cut by 8 bases, the J end by 0 bases, with 16 bases between. The CDR3 runs 15 residues. Germline V CDR1 and CDR2: MNHNY, SVGAGI (reference sequence). CDR3 bases: TGTGCCAGCGGGACCCCCCAGGGGCTGAACACTGAAGCTTTCTTT. It yields the protein CASGTPQGLNTEAFF.

The V gene is TRBV7-2, the J gene TRBJ1-2; D is perhaps TRBD1 (6 bases). V lost 5 bases to trimming and J lost 4 bases, with 17 bases between them. CDR1 is SGHTA, CDR2 FQGNSA, per germline. The CDR3 is 15 amino acids. CDR3 in DNA: TGTGCCAGCAGCCCCTCCAGGGGTTCGGGCTATGGCTACACCTTC. Translation: CASSPSRGSGYGYTF.

V gene TRBV7-3 combines with J gene TRBJ1-1; TRBD1 might be the D (5 bases). Between the trimmed V and J ends, which lost 6 bases and 1 base, there was a span of 9 bases. This CDR3 is 13 amino acids long. Per germline, CDR1 SGHTA and CDR2 FQGTGA. The CDR3 loop reads CASRSGQNTEAFF. CDR3 sequence (DNA): TGTGCCAGCAGGAGTGGACAGAACACTGAAGCTTTCTTT.

The genes are TRBV2 and TRBJ1-2, with 7 bases fitting TRBD1. Germline CDR1 SNHLY, CDR2 FYNNEI. This CDR3 is built from 15 residues. Trimming removed 7 bases from V and 0 bases from J; junction bases left unmatched: 8. CDR3 sequence: CASKKDRNANYGYTF. Written as DNA, the CDR3 is TGTGCCAGCAAGAAGGACAGGAATGCTAACTATGGCTACACCTTC.

The rearrangement joins TRBV11-2 to TRBJ2-7; D perhaps matches TRBD2 (5 bases). The CDR3 is 14 residues long. V gave up 3 bases and J gave up 1 base, with 10 bases separating them. Germline V lookup: CDR1 SGHAT, CDR2 FQNNGV. CDR3: CASSFAGPSYEQYF. The CDR3 DNA is TGTGCCAGCAGCTTTGCGGGTCCTTCCTACGAGCAGTACTTC.

The chain uses TRBV29-1 and TRBJ2-7, with TRBD2 as a possible D gene (5 bases). V shed 7 bases and J shed 2 bases, with 12 bases lying between them. The germline gives CDR1 SQVTM, CDR2 ANQGSEA. The CDR3 consists of 12 residues. The CDR3 loop is CSAGIDAYEQYF. The DNA of the CDR3 is TGCAGCGCCGGGATTGATGCCTACGAGCAGTACTTC.

A single count supports this clone. V and J are TRBV19 and TRBJ2-7; the D gene is possibly TRBD1 (5 bases). This CDR3 contains 16 residues. Trimming took 3 bases from V and 0 from J, leaving 15 bases between them. Germline lookup yields CDR1 LNHDA and CDR2 SQIVND (reference sequence). CDR3 coding DNA: TGTGCCAGTAGTATTAGGGGCACTAAAAGCTCCTACGAGCAGTACTTC. This encodes CASSIRGTKSSYEQYF.

The chain has TRBV5-6 and TRBJ1-2; tentatively, D is TRBD1 (6 bases). V was clipped by 4 bases and J by 7 bases, with 20 bases between them. This CDR3 contains 15 residues. Per the germline V gene, CDR1 is SGHDT and CDR2 is YYEEEE. The DNA of the CDR3 is TGTGCCAGCAGCCGATCTTTTCGGGGGGCGGTTGGCTACACCTTC. Translating it yields CASSRSFRGAVGYTF.

This clone was counted a few times. The chain combines TRBV6-1 with TRBJ1-1; D ambiguous. Germline V gives CDR1 MNHNS, CDR2 SASEGT. V was shortened by 7 bases and J by 4 bases, with 16 bases between the two germline ends. The CDR3 consists of 14 residues. The CDR3, as DNA: TGTGCCAGCATTGGCGGAATACCATTCACTGAAGCTTTCTTT. It codes for CASIGGIPFTEAFF.

In this sample, this clone turned up a few times. This chain connects TRBV19 to TRBJ2-7, with TRBD1 matching over 7 bases. Unmatched junction bases numbered 8, after V lost 4 bases and J lost 5 bases. CDR1 and CDR2 (germline): LNHDA, SQIVND (reference sequence). The CDR3 extends over 14 amino acids. The CDR3 reads CASSTLQGRNEQYF. CDR3 DNA sequence: TGTGCCAGTAGTACGCTACAGGGGAGAAACGAGCAGTACTTC.

This chain joins TRBV20-1 and TRBJ2-3, with D possibly matching TRBD2 (6 bases). Germline V gene lookup returns CDR1 DFQATT and CDR2 SNEGSKA (reference sequence). CDR3 length equals 11 residues. Trimming removed 5 bases at V and 7 bases at J, with 10 bases between. In DNA, the CDR3 is TGCAGTGCTCTAGCGCAGAATACGCAGTATTTT. Its protein product is CSALAQNTQYF.

The genes are TRBV2 and TRBJ2-7, with a possible D match to TRBD2 (6 bases). Looked up from germline, CDR1 is SNHLY and CDR2 is FYNNEI. Trimming cost V 7 bases and J 2 bases, with 12 bases left between them. The CDR3 has 13 residues. The CDR3 bases are TGTGCCAGCAACCGGGACTTCGCCTACGAGCAGTACTTC. It is translated as CASNRDFAYEQYF.

This sequence joins TRBV7-9 and TRBJ1-5, with 10 bases matching TRBD1. The CDR3 length is 15 residues. Germline CDR1 is SEHNR and CDR2 is FQNEAQ (reference sequence). V lost 4 bases to trimming and J lost 5 bases; unmatched junction nucleotides: 5. CDR3 amino acids: CASSYETGGHQPQHF. The CDR3 region has the DNA TGTGCCAGCAGCTACGAGACAGGGGGCCATCAGCCCCAGCATTTT. The full variable domain, its missing parts supplied by reference TRBV7-9 and TRBJ1-5, is DTGVSQNPRHKITKRGQNVTFRCDPISEHNRLYWYRQTLGQGPEFLTYFQNEAQLEKSRLLSDRFSAERPKGSFSTLEIQRTEQGDSAMYLCASSYETGGHQPQHFGDGTRLSIL.